This T cell receptor beta chain was identified in a study of blood T cell repertoires in COVID-19. Study summary: Donors in the United States, Italy and Spain gave samples during acute or convalescent COVID-19. From T cells, B-cell-depleted T cells, or PBMCs came the material, which was cDNA or gDNA.

Source study methods: Researchers report that nucleated cell counts were estimated from reference gene primer amplification. Method: immunoSEQ multiplex PCR; TCRdb's copy keeps in-frame clones and lacks some. That table is the source of V, J and clone size, and D and trimming were worked out from the DNA. The table lists about 120,000 clones, roughly four fifths of them singletons. The CDR3 covers 15 residues. The germline CDR1 and CDR2 sequences are LNHDA and SQIVND (reference sequence). V dropped 7 bases and J dropped 2 bases, with 17 bases sitting between them. The source is a human donor in a cohort sampled during active COVID-19. The genes are TRBV19 and TRBJ1-1, with D possibly TRBD1 on 6 matching bases. Sequencing was performed on peripheral blood. The CDR3 reads CASTASGTSNTEAFF. CDR3 coding DNA: TGTGCCAGTACCGCGTCCGGGACATCAAACACTGAAGCTTTCTTT. Combining the CDR3 with reference TRBV19 and TRBJ1-1 gives the whole variable domain DGGITQSPKYLFRKEGQNVTLSCEQNLNHDAMYWYRQDPGQGLRLIYYSQIVNDFQKGDIAEGYSVSREKKESFPLTVTSAQKNPTAFYLCASTASGTSNTEAFFGQGTRLTVV.